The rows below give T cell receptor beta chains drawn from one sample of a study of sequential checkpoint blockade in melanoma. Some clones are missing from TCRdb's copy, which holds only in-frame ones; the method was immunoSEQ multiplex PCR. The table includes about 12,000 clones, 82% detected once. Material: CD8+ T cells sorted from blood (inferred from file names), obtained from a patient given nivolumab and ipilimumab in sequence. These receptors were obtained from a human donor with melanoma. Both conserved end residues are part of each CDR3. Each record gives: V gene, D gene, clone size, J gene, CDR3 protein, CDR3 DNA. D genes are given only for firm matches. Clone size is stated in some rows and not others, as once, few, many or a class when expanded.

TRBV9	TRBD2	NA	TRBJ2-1	CASSSHGTSEYNEQFF	TGTGCCAGCAGCTCCCACGGGACTAGCGAATACAATGAGCAGTTCTTC
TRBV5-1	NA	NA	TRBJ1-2	CASKIAPQLYGYTF	TGCGCCAGCAAGATCGCCCCACAGCTTTATGGCTACACCTTC
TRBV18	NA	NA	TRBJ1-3	CASSEDTGGNTIYF	TGTGCCAGCTCAGAGGACACTGGGGGGAACACCATATATTTT
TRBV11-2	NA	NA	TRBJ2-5	CASSYGAGERETQYF	TGTGCCAGCAGCTATGGTGCAGGGGAAAGGGAGACCCAGTACTTC
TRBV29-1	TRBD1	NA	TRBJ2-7	CSVEGTGNYEQYF	TGCAGCGTTGAAGGGACAGGGAACTACGAGCAGTACTTC
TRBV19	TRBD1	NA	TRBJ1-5	CASTPTGGHQPQHF	TGTGCCAGTACCCCGACAGGGGGACATCAGCCCCAGCATTTT
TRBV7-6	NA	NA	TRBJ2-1	CASSLIDNEQFF	TGTGCCAGCAGCCTTATAGACAATGAGCAGTTCTTC
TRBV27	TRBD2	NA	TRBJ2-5	CASRAGLAGDYEQYF	TGTGCCAGCAGGGCCGGACTAGCGGGAGACTATGAGCAGTACTTC
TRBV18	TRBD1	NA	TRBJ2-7	CASSPYGTGSEQYF	TGTGCCAGCTCGCCCTACGGGACAGGGTCCGAGCAGTACTTC
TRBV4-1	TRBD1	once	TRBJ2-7	CASSLFGGQGGHEQYF	TGCGCCAGCAGCTTGTTTGGGGGACAGGGTGGCCACGAGCAGTACTTC
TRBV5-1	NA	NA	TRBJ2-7	CASSSLQGTSYEQYF	TGCGCCAGCAGCTCCCTGCAGGGCACCTCCTACGAGCAGTACTTC
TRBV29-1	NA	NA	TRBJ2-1	CSVEAGLNEQFF	TGCAGCGTTGAGGCAGGTTTGAATGAGCAGTTCTTC
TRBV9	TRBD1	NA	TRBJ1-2	CASSTGTGVFNYGYTF	TGTGCCAGCAGCACCGGGACAGGGGTATTCAACTATGGCTACACCTTC
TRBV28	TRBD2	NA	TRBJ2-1	CASSLVAGGAYNEQFF	TGTGCCAGCAGTTTAGTGGCGGGAGGCGCCTACAATGAGCAGTTCTTC
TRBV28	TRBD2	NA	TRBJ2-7	CASSSMFGEGISYEQYF	TGTGCCAGCAGTTCTATGTTTGGGGAGGGCATATCCTACGAGCAGTACTTC
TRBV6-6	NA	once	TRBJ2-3	CASSYASSDPTQYF	TGTGCCAGCAGTTACGCATCTAGCGATCCTACGCAGTATTTT
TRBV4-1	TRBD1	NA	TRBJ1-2	CASSLRQGDYGYTF	TGCGCCAGCAGCCTCAGACAGGGGGACTATGGCTACACCTTC
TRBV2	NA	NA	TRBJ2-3	CALEKEGRSTDTQYF	TGTGCTCTAGAAAAAGAGGGTCGGAGCACAGATACGCAGTATTTT
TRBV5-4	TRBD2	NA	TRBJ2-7	CASSSPSGDRLDF	TGTGCCAGCAGCTCGCCTAGCGGGGACCGCTTGGACTTC
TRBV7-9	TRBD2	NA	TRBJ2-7	CASQPAGGYEQYF	TGTGCCAGTCAACCGGCGGGGGGCTACGAGCAGTACTTC
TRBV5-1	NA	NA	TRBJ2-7	CASSLFPGFYEQYF	TGCGCCAGCAGCTTGTTTCCAGGGTTCTACGAGCAGTACTTC
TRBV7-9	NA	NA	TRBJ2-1	CASSLSLATYNEQFF	TGTGCCAGCAGCTTATCTCTAGCCACCTACAATGAGCAGTTCTTC
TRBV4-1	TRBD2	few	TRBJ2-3	CASSPPSGGLDTQYF	TGCGCCAGCAGCCCCCCCTCGGGAGGTTTAGATACGCAGTATTTT
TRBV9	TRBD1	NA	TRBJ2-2	CASSGDRGHTGELFF	TGTGCCAGCAGCGGAGACAGGGGCCACACCGGGGAGCTGTTTTTT
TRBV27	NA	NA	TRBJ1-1	CASSFPGRAEAFF	TGTGCCAGCAGTTTCCCAGGGAGGGCTGAAGCTTTCTTT
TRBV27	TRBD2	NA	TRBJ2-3	CASSLGGLAGDDTQYF	TGTGCCAGCAGTTTAGGGGGACTAGCGGGAGATGATACGCAGTATTTT